A selection of T cell receptor beta chains follows, all from one sample in a study of blood T cell repertoires in COVID-19. Generated by immunoSEQ multiplex PCR, the TCRdb table keeps only in-frame clones and is missing some. The repertoire has a few hundred thousand clones, over 75% of them found once; the top ten carry approximately 1.9%. The material sequenced was PBMCs or T cells enriched from blood (not recorded which). These receptors were obtained from a woman in her fifties or sixties who had recovered from COVID-19. The CDR3 runs from the conserved cysteine through the conserved F or W. Each record gives: D gene, J gene, V gene, clone size, CDR3 DNA, CDR3 protein. A D gene is named only where the DNA matches it firmly. Some rows mark clone size as missing; the rest say once, few, many or name a class of expanded clone.

>.|TRBJ2-1|TRBV28|.
TGTGCCAGCAGATCCAGCGGTGACTACAATGAGCAGTTCTTC
CASRSSGDYNEQFF
>.|TRBJ2-2|TRBV2|.
TGTGCCAGTTCAATAAAGACCGGGAGCAGGACCGGGGAGCTGTTTTTT
CASSIKTGSRTGELFF
>TRBD1|TRBJ1-4|TRBV11-2|.
TGTGCCAGCAGCCGGGTGGGAGCAGGGGGCGGTGAAAAACTGTTTTTT
CASSRVGAGGGEKLFF
>.|TRBJ2-1|TRBV7-9|.
TGTGCCAGCAGCCCCAGGTCGGCCTACAATGAGCAGTTCTTC
CASSPRSAYNEQFF
>.|TRBJ1-1|TRBV5-1|.
TGCGCCAGCAGTCCTAACACAGTGAACACTGAAGCTTTCTTT
CASSPNTVNTEAFF
>.|TRBJ2-1|TRBV27|.
TGTGCCAGCAGTTTCTCCAGGGGTTTTGATTCCTACAATGAGCAGTTCTTC
CASSFSRGFDSYNEQFF
>.|TRBJ2-2|TRBV3-1/TRBV3-2|once
TGTGCCAGCAGCCAAGATGAGGGCACCGGGGAGCTGTTTTTT
CASSQDEGTGELFF
>TRBD1|TRBJ2-7|TRBV9|.
TGTGCCAGCAGCCTCGGACAGGGGAACGAGCAGTACTTC
CASSLGQGNEQYF
>TRBD2|TRBJ2-1|TRBV5-1|.
TGCGCCAGCAGCCAGACTAGCGTGAATGAGCAGTTCTTC
CASSQTSVNEQFF
>.|TRBJ1-3|TRBV28|few
TGTGCCAGCAGTTTATGGGAGTCGGCCCTATCTGGAAACACCATATATTTT
CASSLWESALSGNTIYF
>TRBD1|TRBJ1-1|TRBV27|.
TGTGCCAGCAGTTATCCACAGGGGGAAGCTTTCTTT
CASSYPQGEAFF
>TRBD2|TRBJ2-2|TRBV7-6|.
TGTGCCAGCAGCTACTTAGCGGGATATGATTCGAACACCGGGGAGCTGTTTTTT
CASSYLAGYDSNTGELFF
>TRBD2|TRBJ2-3|TRBV28|.
TGTGCCAGCAGTTTTCGGACTAGCGGGGTGGTAGATACGCAGTATTTT
CASSFRTSGVVDTQYF
>.|TRBJ1-6|TRBV3-1/TRBV3-2|.
TGTGCCAGCAGCCAAACGCCAGGGGATTCACCCCTCCACTTT
CASSQTPGDSPLHF
>TRBD2|TRBJ2-3|TRBV28|.
TGTGCCAGCAGTTTTCTAGCGGGGGCGGGAGGGCAGTATTTT
CASSFLAGAGGQYF
>.|TRBJ2-5|TRBV5-1|.
TGCGCCAGCAGCCGGCAAGAGACCCAGTACTTC
CASSRQETQYF
>TRBD1|TRBJ1-3|TRBV9|.
TGTGCCAGCAGAGAAGACAGGGGGCGAGGAAACACCATATATTTT
CASREDRGRGNTIYF
>TRBD1|TRBJ2-2|TRBV7-3|once
TGTGCCAGCAGCTTAATGGGGACAGGGGGCCCCGGGGAGCTGTTTTTT
CASSLMGTGGPGELFF
>.|TRBJ2-7|TRBV28|.
TGTGCCAGCAGTTTTGTTCAGGCGCGCTACGAGCAGTACTTC
CASSFVQARYEQYF
>TRBD1|TRBJ1-4|TRBV7-9|.
TGTGCCAGCAGCCCGAGACAGGGGGCGAATGAAAAACTGTTTTTT
CASSPRQGANEKLFF
>.|TRBJ2-5|TRBV5-1|.
TGCGCCAGCAGTCTCGAGGGGGGGAAAGAGACCCAGTACTTC
CASSLEGGKETQYF
>TRBD1|TRBJ1-4|TRBV27|few
TGTGCCAGCAGTTTTACAGGGGGTGATGAAAAACTGTTTTTT
CASSFTGGDEKLFF
>.|TRBJ1-4|TRBV30|.
TGTGCCTGGAGAGTGTCCGGTTTTGATGAAAAACTGTTTTTT
CAWRVSGFDEKLFF
>TRBD2|TRBJ2-1|TRBV4-1|.
TGCGCCAGCAGCTTAACTAGCGGGGCCTACAATGAGCAGTTCTTC
CASSLTSGAYNEQFF
>.|TRBJ2-7|TRBV7-2|.
TGTGCCAGCCGCGCAGCGCAAGACTACGAGCAGTACTTC
CASRAAQDYEQYF
>.|TRBJ2-3|TRBV5-1|.
TGCGCCAGCACTAGCACAGATACGCAGTATTTT
CASTSTDTQYF
>.|TRBJ1-1|TRBV18|once
TGTGCCAGCTCACCTTCGACAGACCCACAAGGGGGTGAAGCTTTCTTT
CASSPSTDPQGGEAFF
>.|TRBJ2-5|TRBV5-1|.
TGCGCCAGCAGCACCGCCGGCGGAAAAGAGACCCAGTACTTC
CASSTAGGKETQYF
>TRBD1|TRBJ2-7|TRBV28|.
TGTGCCAGCAGTTTAGGGACAGGGGCTACCTACGAGCAGTACTTC
CASSLGTGATYEQYF
>TRBD1|TRBJ1-1|TRBV12-3/TRBV12-4|.
TGTGCCAGCAGTTTTGGGACAGGGGGCTTAGCTTTCTTT
CASSFGTGGLAFF